The entry below describes one T cell receptor (beta chain). Its antigen is unidentified. Each single cDNA molecule received a unique molecular identifier. MiXCR, applied by TCRdb to the 5' RACE reads, yields one record per CDR3 protein. The data hold tens of thousands of distinct CDR3 sequences, with more than 9% observed a single time. The data stem from a study of early T cells in non-severe SARS-CoV-2 infection. On the study more broadly: Bulk RNA taken from unsorted whole blood was sequenced, leaving chains unpaired.

General study findings and limits: Matches to VDJdb favored anti-spike CD8 responses and missed private and CD4 specificities.

V trimming: 6 bases; J trimming: 6 bases; junction bases outside the gene matches: 7. This CDR3 is built from 14 residues. Germline assignment: CDR1 ENHRY and CDR2 SYGVKD. V is TRBV10-3 and J is TRBJ2-2; 7 bases agree with TRBD2. The TCR originated in an adult who was a healthcare worker with PCR-confirmed SARS-CoV-2 infection or an uninfected control (not recorded which). The sample comprised whole blood. The CDR3 spells CAISLGLTAGELFF. CDR3 bases: TGTGCCATCAGCTTGGGACTAACGGCCGGGGAGCTGTTTTTT.